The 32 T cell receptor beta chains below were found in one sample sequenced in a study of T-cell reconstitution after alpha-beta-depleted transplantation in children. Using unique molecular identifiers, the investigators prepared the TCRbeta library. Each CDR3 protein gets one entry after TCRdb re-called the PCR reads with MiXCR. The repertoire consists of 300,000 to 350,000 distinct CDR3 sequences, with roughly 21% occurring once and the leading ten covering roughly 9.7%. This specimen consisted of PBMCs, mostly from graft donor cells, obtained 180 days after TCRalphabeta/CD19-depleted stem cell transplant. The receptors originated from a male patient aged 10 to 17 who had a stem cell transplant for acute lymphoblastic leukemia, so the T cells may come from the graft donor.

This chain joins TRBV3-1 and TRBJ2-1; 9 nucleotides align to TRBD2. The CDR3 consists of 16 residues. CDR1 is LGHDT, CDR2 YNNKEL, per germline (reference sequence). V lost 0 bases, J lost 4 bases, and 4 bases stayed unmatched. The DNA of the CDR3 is TGTGCCAGCAGCCAAGACAAGGGACTAGCTTACAATGAGCAGTTCTTC. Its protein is CASSQDKGLAYNEQFF.

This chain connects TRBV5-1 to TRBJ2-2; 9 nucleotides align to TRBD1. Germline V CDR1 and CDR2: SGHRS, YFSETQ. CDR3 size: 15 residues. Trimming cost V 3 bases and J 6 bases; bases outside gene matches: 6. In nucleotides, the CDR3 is TGCGCCAGCAGCTGGGACAGGGCCCTTCCCGGGGAGCTGTTTTTT. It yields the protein CASSWDRALPGELFF.

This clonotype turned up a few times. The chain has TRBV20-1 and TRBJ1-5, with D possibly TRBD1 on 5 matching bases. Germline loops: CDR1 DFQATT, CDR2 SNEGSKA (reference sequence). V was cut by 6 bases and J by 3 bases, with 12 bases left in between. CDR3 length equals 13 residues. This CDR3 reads CSARRDPNQPQHF. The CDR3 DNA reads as TGCAGTGCACGACGGGACCCCAATCAGCCCCAGCATTTT.

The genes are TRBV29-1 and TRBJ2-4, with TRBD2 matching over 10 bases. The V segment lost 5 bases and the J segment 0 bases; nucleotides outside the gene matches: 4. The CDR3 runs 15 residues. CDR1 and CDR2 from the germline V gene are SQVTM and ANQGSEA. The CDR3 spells CSVRAGGVAKNIQYF. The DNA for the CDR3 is TGCAGCGTTCGAGCGGGAGGGGTAGCCAAAAACATTCAGTACTTC.

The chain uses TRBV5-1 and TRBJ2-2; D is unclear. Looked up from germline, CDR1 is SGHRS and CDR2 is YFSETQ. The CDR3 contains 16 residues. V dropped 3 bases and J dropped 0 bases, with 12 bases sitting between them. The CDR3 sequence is CASSSRFAPNTGELFF. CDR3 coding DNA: TGCGCCAGCAGCTCCAGGTTCGCCCCGAACACCGGGGAGCTGTTTTTT.

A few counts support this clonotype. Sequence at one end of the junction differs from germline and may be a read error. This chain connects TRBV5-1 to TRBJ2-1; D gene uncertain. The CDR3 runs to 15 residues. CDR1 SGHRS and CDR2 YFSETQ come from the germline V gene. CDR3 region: CASTLVGGSYNEQFF. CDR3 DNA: TGCGCCAGCACCTTGGTGGGTGGCTCCTACAATGAGCAGTTCTTC.

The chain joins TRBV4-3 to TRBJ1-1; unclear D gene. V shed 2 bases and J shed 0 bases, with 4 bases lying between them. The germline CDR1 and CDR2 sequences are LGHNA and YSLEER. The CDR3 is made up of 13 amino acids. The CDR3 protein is CASSQWVNTEAFF. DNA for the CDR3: TGCGCCAGCAGCCAATGGGTGAACACTGAAGCTTTCTTT.

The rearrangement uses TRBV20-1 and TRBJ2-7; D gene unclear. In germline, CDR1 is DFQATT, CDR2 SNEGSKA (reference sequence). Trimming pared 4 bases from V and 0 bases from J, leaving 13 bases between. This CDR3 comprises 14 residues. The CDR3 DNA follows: TGCAGTGCTACAAAAAGCCGGTACTCCTACGAGCAGTACTTC. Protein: CSATKSRYSYEQYF.

CDR3 protein: CSAGLAGGSSYNEQFF. CDR3 sequence (DNA): TGCAGTGCCGGCTTAGCGGGAGGAAGCTCCTACAATGAGCAGTTCTTC. The chain employs TRBV20-1 and TRBJ2-1, with 10 bases that match TRBD2. J lost 0 bases, V lost 6 bases, and 8 bases had no gene match. Germline V lookup: CDR1 DFQATT, CDR2 SNEGSKA (reference sequence). This CDR3 contains 16 residues.

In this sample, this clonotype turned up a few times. The chain's CDR3 is CASSPMERASTDTQYF. The CDR3 nucleotides are TGTGCCAGCAGCCCGATGGAGCGGGCTAGCACAGATACGCAGTATTTT. V is TRBV7-9 and J is TRBJ2-3; D may be TRBD2 (6 bases). Germline V gene data show CDR1 as SEHNR and CDR2 as FQNEAQ (reference sequence). This CDR3 is 16 amino acids long. With 5 bases removed from V and 0 bases from J, the gap between germline ends came to 15 bases.

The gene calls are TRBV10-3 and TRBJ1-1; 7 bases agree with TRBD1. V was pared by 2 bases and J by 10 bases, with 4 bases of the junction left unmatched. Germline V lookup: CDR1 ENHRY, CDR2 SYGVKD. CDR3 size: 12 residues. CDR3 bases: TGTGCCATCAGTGAGCAGGGGGTCAGAGCTTTCTTT. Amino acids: CAISEQGVRAFF.

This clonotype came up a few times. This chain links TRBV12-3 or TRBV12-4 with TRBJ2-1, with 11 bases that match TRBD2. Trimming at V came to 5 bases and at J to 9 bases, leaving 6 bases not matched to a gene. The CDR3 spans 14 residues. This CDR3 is CASSKTSGVGEQFF. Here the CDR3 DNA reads TGTGCCAGCAGTAAGACTAGCGGGGTGGGTGAGCAGTTCTTC.

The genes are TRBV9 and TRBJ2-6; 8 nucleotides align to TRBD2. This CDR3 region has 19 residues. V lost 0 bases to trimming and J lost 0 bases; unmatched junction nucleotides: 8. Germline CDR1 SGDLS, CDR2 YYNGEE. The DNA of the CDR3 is TGTGCCAGCAGCGTAGTTTCTAGCGGGTGGGGCTCTGGGGCCAACGTCCTGACTTTC. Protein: CASSVVSSGWGSGANVLTF.

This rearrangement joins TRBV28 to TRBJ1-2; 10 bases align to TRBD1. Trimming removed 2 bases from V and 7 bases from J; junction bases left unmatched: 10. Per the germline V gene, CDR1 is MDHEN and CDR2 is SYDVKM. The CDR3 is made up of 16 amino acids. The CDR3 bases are TGTGCCAGCAGTTTACAGACAGGGGGCAGGGATCGTGGCTACACCTTC. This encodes CASSLQTGGRDRGYTF.

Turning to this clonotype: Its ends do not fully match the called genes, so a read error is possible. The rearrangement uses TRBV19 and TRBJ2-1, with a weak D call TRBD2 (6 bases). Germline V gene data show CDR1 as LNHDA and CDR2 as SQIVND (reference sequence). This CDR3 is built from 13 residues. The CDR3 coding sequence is TGTGCCTGTAGTATACTAGCCTTCAATGAGCAGTTCTTC. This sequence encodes CACSILAFNEQFF.

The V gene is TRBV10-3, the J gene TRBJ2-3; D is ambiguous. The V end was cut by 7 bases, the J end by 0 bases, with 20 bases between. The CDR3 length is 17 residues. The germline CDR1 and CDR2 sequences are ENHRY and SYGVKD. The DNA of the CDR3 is TGTGCCATCAAGGTTCCCCAAGCCCGGTTTAGCACAGATACGCAGTATTTT. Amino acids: CAIKVPQARFSTDTQYF.

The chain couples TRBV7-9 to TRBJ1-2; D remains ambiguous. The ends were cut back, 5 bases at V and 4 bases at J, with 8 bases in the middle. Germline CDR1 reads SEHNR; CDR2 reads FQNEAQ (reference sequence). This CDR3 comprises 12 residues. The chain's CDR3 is CASSHRSYGYTF. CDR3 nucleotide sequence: TGTGCCAGCAGCCATCGATCCTATGGCTACACCTTC.

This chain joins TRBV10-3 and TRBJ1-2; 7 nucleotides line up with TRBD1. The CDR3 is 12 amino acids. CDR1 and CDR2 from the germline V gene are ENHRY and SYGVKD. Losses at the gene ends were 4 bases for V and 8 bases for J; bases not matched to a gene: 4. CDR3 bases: TGTGCCATCAGTGGACAGGGCAGAGGCTACACCTTC. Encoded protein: CAISGQGRGYTF.

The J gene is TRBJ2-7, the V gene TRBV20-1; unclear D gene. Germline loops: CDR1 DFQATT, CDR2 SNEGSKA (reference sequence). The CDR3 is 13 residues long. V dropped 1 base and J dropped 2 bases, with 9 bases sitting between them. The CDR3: CSARAPGPYEQYF. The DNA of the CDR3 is TGCAGTGCTAGAGCCCCCGGGCCCTACGAGCAGTACTTC.

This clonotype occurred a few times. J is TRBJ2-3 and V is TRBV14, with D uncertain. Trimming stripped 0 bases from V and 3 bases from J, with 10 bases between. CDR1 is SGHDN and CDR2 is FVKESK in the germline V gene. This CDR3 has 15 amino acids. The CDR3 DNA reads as TGTGCCAGCAGCCAAGAGAAGGTGGGAACAGATACGCAGTATTTT. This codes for CASSQEKVGTDTQYF.

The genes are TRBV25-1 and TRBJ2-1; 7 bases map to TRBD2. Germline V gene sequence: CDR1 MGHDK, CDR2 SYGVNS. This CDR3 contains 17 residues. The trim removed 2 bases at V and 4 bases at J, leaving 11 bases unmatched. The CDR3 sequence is CASSEAGGGLRYNEQFF. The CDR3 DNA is TGTGCCAGCAGTGAAGCTGGCGGGGGTCTGAGGTACAATGAGCAGTTCTTC.

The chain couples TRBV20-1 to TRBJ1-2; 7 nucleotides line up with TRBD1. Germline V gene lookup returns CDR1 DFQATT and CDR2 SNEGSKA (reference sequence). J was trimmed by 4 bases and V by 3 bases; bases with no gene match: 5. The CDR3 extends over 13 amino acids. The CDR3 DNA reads TGCAGTGCTAGCCCGGGACAGCTCTATGGCTACACCTTC. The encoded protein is CSASPGQLYGYTF.

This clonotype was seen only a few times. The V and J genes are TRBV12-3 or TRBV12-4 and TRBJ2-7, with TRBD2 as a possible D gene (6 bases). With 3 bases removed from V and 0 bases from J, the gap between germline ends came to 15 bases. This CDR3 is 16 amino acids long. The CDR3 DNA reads TGTGCCAGCAGTTTCCAGCCGGGCGGGACCTCCTACGAGCAGTACTTC. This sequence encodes CASSFQPGGTSYEQYF.

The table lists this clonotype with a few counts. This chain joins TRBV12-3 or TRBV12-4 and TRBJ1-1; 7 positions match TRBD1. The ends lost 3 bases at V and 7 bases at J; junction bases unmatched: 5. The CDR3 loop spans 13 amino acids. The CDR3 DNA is TGTGCCAGCAGTTTGGCACCAGGGGGTGAAGCTTTCTTT. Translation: CASSLAPGGEAFF.

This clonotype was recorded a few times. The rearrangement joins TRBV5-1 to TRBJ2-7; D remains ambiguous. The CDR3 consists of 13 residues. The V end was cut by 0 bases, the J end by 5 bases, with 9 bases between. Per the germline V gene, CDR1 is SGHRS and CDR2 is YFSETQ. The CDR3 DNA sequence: TGCGCCAGCAGCTTGGGCCAAACCGACGAGCAGTACTTC. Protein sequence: CASSLGQTDEQYF.

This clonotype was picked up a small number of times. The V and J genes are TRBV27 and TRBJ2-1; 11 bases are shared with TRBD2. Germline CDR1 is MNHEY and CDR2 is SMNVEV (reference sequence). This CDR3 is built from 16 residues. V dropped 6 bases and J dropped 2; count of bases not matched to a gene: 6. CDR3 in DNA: TGTGCCAGCAGAGCCCGGGGACTAGCGGCCTACAATGAGCAGTTCTTC. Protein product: CASRARGLAAYNEQFF.

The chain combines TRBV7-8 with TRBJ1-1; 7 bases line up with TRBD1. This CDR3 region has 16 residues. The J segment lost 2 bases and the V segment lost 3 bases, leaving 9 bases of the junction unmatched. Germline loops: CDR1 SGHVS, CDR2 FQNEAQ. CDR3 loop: CASSFLWDSSNTEAFF. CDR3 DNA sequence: TGTGCCAGCAGCTTCCTCTGGGACAGCTCAAACACTGAAGCTTTCTTT.

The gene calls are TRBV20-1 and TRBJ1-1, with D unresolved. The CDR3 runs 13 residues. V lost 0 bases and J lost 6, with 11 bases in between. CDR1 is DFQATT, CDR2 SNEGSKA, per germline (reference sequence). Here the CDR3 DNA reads TGCAGTGCTAGAGATTTTGGCGGGTCTGAAGCTTTCTTT. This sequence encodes CSARDFGGSEAFF.

CDR3 sequence (DNA): TGCGCCAGCAGCCTGGCGGGAGCCGCAGATACGCAGTATTTT. Amino acids: CASSLAGAADTQYF. The rearrangement links TRBV10-1 to TRBJ2-3, with TRBD2 matching 7 bases. This CDR3 is built from 14 residues. The V and J ends lost 6 bases and 4 bases, in that order; junction bases with no gene match: 7. From germline, CDR1 is WNHNN and CDR2 SYGVQD (reference sequence).

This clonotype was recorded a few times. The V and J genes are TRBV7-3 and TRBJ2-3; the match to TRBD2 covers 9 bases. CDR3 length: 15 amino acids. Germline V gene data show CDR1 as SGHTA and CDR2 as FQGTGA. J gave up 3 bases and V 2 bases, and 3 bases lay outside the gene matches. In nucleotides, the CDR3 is TGTGCCAGCAGCTTAGGGCGGGAGGGGACAGATACGCAGTATTTT. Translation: CASSLGREGTDTQYF.

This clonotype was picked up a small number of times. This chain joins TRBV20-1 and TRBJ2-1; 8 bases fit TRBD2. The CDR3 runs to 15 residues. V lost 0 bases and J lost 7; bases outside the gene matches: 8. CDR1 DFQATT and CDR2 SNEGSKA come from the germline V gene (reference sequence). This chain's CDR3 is CSARDIGLAENEQFF. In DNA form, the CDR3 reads TGCAGTGCTAGAGATATCGGACTAGCAGAGAATGAGCAGTTCTTC.

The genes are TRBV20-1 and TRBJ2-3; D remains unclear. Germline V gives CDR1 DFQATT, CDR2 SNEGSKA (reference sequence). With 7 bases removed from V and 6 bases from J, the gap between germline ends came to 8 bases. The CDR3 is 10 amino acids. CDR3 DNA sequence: TGCAGTGTCCCGAGGGATACGCAGTATTTT. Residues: CSVPRDTQYF.